Included here is one T cell receptor (beta chain) sequence, with context. Its antigen is not identified. This entry is derived from a study of cytomegalovirus exposure and HLA in healthy donors. Study-wide points: Using the classifier, cytomegalovirus status was reportedly diagnosed with high specificity and sensitivity. Three CMV-associated chains were confirmed in vitro to be specific for CMV antigens.

With 60 Vbeta and 13 Jbeta primers, the PCR was carried out. Measured with immunoSEQ multiplex PCR; TCRdb has only the in-frame clones, and not every one. Found here are some 180,000 clones, more than 65% of them singletons; the top ten hold approximately 1.8%. The clonotype comes from a woman between 25 and 40 years old in good health and CMV-seronegative. The sample comprised PBMCs.

For the CDR3, the DNA is TGTGCCAGCAGCTTGGGGGGGGATCAGCCCCAGCATTTT. This sequence encodes CASSLGGDQPQHF. The chain recombines TRBV5-4 with TRBJ1-5; tentative D call: TRBD1 (5 bases). V lost 0 bases and J lost 5, with 6 bases in between. Germline V gives CDR1 SGHNT, CDR2 YYREEE (reference sequence). CDR3 length equals 13 residues.